These 8 T cell receptor beta chains share one sample of origin, sequenced in a study of shared clonotypes between healthy human individuals. The method was immunoSEQ multiplex PCR; TCRdb's version includes in-frame clones alone and lacks a portion of them. The sample lists 850,000 to 1,200,000 clones; more than 65% were seen once. Input material: memory CD4+ T cells sorted from blood. Subset here: CD45RA-negative fraction. The source of these receptors is a man aged 18 to 29 in good health.

This clone was recorded many times. This rearrangement joins TRBV10-3 to TRBJ2-4; the D gene is possibly TRBD2 (5 bases). The CDR3 covers 13 residues. CDR1 is ENHRY and CDR2 is SYGVKD in the germline V gene. V lost 4 bases, J lost 8 bases, and 12 bases lay in between. The CDR3 bases are TGTGCCATCAGTGGGGTGGGGAGAGACATTCAGTACTTC. Amino acids: CAISGVGRDIQYF.

V is TRBV5-5 and J is TRBJ1-3; D is ambiguous. Trimming cost V 1 base and J 0 bases, with 5 bases left between them. CDR3 length: 14 residues. Germline V lookup: CDR1 SGHKS, CDR2 YYEKEE (reference sequence). The CDR3 sequence: CASSLYDSGNTIYF. CDR3 DNA: TGTGCCAGCAGCTTGTATGACTCTGGAAACACCATATATTTT.

This clone appeared once. The V call is TRBV5-1, the J call TRBJ1-2, with a possible D match to TRBD1 (5 bases). V lost 1 base and J 5 bases, leaving 15 bases between the germline ends. The CDR3 is 15 amino acids. From germline, CDR1 is SGHRS and CDR2 YFSETQ. CDR3 protein: CASSLRGLGDYGYTF. In nucleotides, the CDR3 is TGCGCCAGCAGCTTGCGCGGTTTAGGGGATTATGGCTACACCTTC.

The V call is TRBV15, the J call TRBJ2-1, with D unresolved. Looked up from germline, CDR1 is LNHNV and CDR2 is YYDKDF (reference sequence). Between the trimmed V and J ends, which lost 0 bases and 12 bases, there was a span of 9 bases. The CDR3 length is 12 residues. The CDR3 region has the DNA TGTGCCACCAGCAGAGAAGGGTTTGGGCAGTTCTTC. It encodes CATSREGFGQFF.

This clone was recorded a few times. The chain uses TRBV30 and TRBJ2-5; 11 bases match TRBD2. From germline, CDR1 is GTSNPN and CDR2 SVGIG (reference sequence). V shed 3 bases, J shed 4 bases, and the junction held 1 base outside the gene matches. This CDR3 comprises 13 residues. The CDR3 nucleotides are TGTGCCTGGAGACTAGCGGGAGCAGAGACCCAGTACTTC. Its translation is CAWRLAGAETQYF.

This sequence joins TRBV6-6 and TRBJ2-7; 7 bases match TRBD1. This CDR3 comprises 14 residues. V lost 3 bases to trimming and J lost 1 base; unmatched junction nucleotides: 3. Germline CDR1 is MNHNY and CDR2 is SVGAGI (reference sequence). The DNA of the CDR3 is TGTGCCAGCAGTTATGGGACAGAATCCTACGAGCAGTACTTC. This gives the protein CASSYGTESYEQYF.

The genes are TRBV7-6 and TRBJ2-1, with D perhaps matching TRBD1 (6 bases). Germline CDR1 is SGHVS and CDR2 is FNYEAQ. Trimming took off 5 bases at V and 4 bases at J, with 12 bases between the two ends. The CDR3 is made up of 14 amino acids. The CDR3 protein is CASSPPGQYNEQFF. CDR3 sequence (DNA): TGTGCCAGCAGCCCACCTGGACAGTACAATGAGCAGTTCTTC.

The chain employs TRBV27 and TRBJ2-4, with D tentatively TRBD1 or TRBD2 (5 bases each). The V gene lost 8 bases and the J gene lost 8 bases, with 19 bases spanning the gap. The CDR3 length is 14 residues. CDR1 and CDR2 from the germline V gene are MNHEY and SMNVEV (reference sequence). The CDR3 region is CASAPGDRLDIQYF. The CDR3 DNA follows: TGTGCCAGCGCACCCGGGGACCGTCTGGACATTCAGTACTTC.